The clone carrying this T cell receptor (beta chain) was seen more than once but under ten times. What it binds is unknown. Specified treatment: oral pan-JAK inhibitor, 5-10 mg twice daily. Samples from alopecia areata patients were lesional scalp punch biopsies and peripheral blood. This sample stems from a study of CD8+ T cells in alopecia areata. Sequencing relied on a cDNA template that was reverse transcribed from extracted RNA. Sequencing used immunoSEQ multiplex PCR; TCRdb keeps in-frame clones, though not all of them. The repertoire holds 15,000 to 20,000 clones, with 50% to 75% as singletons. This CDR3 has 13 residues. Trimming removed 7 bases at V and 7 bases at J, with 14 bases between. Germline V gene lookup returns CDR1 ENHRY and CDR2 SYGVKD. Study-level points and caveats: It was less clear whether patients shared TCRs than it was in mice, possibly because of HLA. Clonality in lesional scalp, especially alopecia totalis/universalis, exceeded that of normal scalp. Sequencing of scalp samples also includes resident alphabeta T cells from normal skin.

The material sequenced was skin, taken at week 4, from a patient treated with tofacitinib. This receptor was obtained from a human donor with alopecia areata. The chain combines TRBV10-3 with TRBJ1-5, with D uncertain. CDR3 sequence (DNA): TGTGCCATCACGTCCCAGGACGGCCAGCCCCAGCATTTT. This translates into CAITSQDGQPQHF.